The rows below give T cell receptor beta chains drawn from one sample of a study of shared clonotypes between healthy human individuals. Measured with immunoSEQ multiplex PCR; TCRdb has only the in-frame clones, and not every one. The sample has 600,000 to 750,000 clones, about two thirds seen once. The sequencing sample was made of memory CD4+ T cells sorted from blood. All receptors come from a woman aged 25 to 39 in good health. Both conserved end residues are part of each CDR3. A D gene is named only where the DNA matches it firmly. Size values are once, few and many counts, or a class for expanded clones, and some rows have none.

d_call j_call v_call clone_size cdr3_aa cdr3_nt
TRBD2 TRBJ2-5 TRBV18 - CASSPQASGQETQYF TGTGCCAGCTCACCACAGGCTAGCGGACAAGAGACCCAGTACTTC
- TRBJ1-1 TRBV7-9 - CASTTMNTEAFF TGTGCCAGCACCACGATGAACACTGAAGCTTTCTTT
- TRBJ1-5 TRBV6-6 once CASSFETQGQPQHF TGTGCCAGCAGTTTCGAAACACAGGGACAGCCCCAGCATTTT
- TRBJ2-7 TRBV7-9 - CASSFDAGRSYEQYF TGTGCCAGCAGCTTCGATGCGGGTCGCTCCTACGAGCAGTACTTC
TRBD2 TRBJ2-1 TRBV5-1 - CASRDASGSEYNEQFF TGCGCCAGCAGGGATGCAAGCGGGAGTGAGTACAATGAGCAGTTCTTC
- TRBJ2-7 TRBV28 - CASSLSQESTYEQYF TGTGCCAGCAGTTTGAGTCAGGAGAGCACCTACGAGCAGTACTTC
- TRBJ2-3 TRBV5-1 few CASSLGGAPATDTQYF TGCGCCAGCAGCTTGGGTGGGGCCCCCGCCACAGATACGCAGTATTTT
TRBD1 TRBJ1-2 TRBV4-1 - CASSQPWTGGADGYTF TGCGCCAGCAGCCAACCATGGACAGGGGGCGCGGATGGCTACACCTTC
- TRBJ2-6 TRBV7-9 - CASSSWLFVASGANVLTF TGTGCCAGCAGCTCCTGGCTCTTTGTCGCCTCTGGGGCCAACGTCCTGACTTTC
TRBD2 TRBJ2-4 TRBV7-9 - CASSPTGLAGAKNIQYF TGTGCCAGCAGCCCGACCGGACTAGCGGGGGCCAAAAACATTCAGTACTTC
TRBD2 TRBJ2-1 TRBV19 - CASSSTSGVSYNEQFF TGTGCCAGTAGTTCGACTAGCGGAGTATCCTACAATGAGCAGTTCTTC
- TRBJ2-1 TRBV19 - CASSGDPSYNEQFF TGTGCCAGTAGTGGGGATCCCTCCTACAATGAGCAGTTCTTC
TRBD1 TRBJ2-1 TRBV18 - CASSSGTVREQFF TGTGCCAGCTCATCCGGGACAGTCCGTGAGCAGTTCTTC
TRBD1 TRBJ1-2 TRBV10-2 - CASSEYRGHYGYTF TGCGCCAGCAGTGAGTACAGGGGCCACTATGGCTACACCTTC
TRBD1 TRBJ2-3 TRBV19 few CASSIVPTGLDTQYF TGTGCCAGTAGTATAGTTCCGACAGGGTTAGATACGCAGTATTTT
- TRBJ2-5 TRBV5-1 - CASSLGGNWETQYF TGCGCCAGCAGCTTGGGGGGCAATTGGGAGACCCAGTACTTC
TRBD1 TRBJ2-7 TRBV5-1 once CASSSGQGRDEQYF TGCGCCAGCAGCTCGGGACAGGGGCGCGACGAGCAGTACTTC
- TRBJ2-2 TRBV7-8 - CASSLRGDTGELFF TGTGCCAGCAGCCTGAGGGGGGATACCGGGGAGCTGTTTTTT
- TRBJ2-1 TRBV27 few CASRLRPASGEQFF TGTGCCAGCAGGCTACGACCGGCCTCGGGTGAGCAGTTCTTC
TRBD1 TRBJ2-3 TRBV5-4 many CASSLDRAPDTQYF TGTGCCAGCAGCCTGGACAGGGCCCCAGATACGCAGTATTTT
- TRBJ1-1 TRBV6-8 - CASSYRPNTEAFF TGTGCCAGCAGTTACCGTCCCAACACTGAAGCTTTCTTT
- TRBJ1-1 TRBV7-9 - CASSLGDYTEAFF TGTGCCAGCAGCTTAGGGGACTACACTGAAGCTTTCTTT
- TRBJ2-3 TRBV6-4 many CASSDSIRAGTQYF TGTGCCAGCAGTGACTCGATTCGGGCGGGTACGCAGTATTTT
TRBD2 TRBJ2-2 TRBV5-5 - CASSLGLPTSNTGELFF TGTGCCAGCAGCCTGGGACTACCCACATCCAACACCGGGGAGCTGTTTTTT
- TRBJ1-2 TRBV28 - CASSLPSGLSPGYTF TGTGCCAGCAGTTTACCTTCGGGCCTCAGTCCGGGCTACACCTTC
TRBD1 TRBJ1-1 TRBV4-1 - CASSQETGTGWSGTTEAFF TGCGCCAGCAGCCAAGAGACCGGGACAGGGTGGTCCGGCACCACTGAAGCTTTCTTT
- TRBJ1-1 TRBV14 - CASSPTALWVFF TGTGCCAGCAGTCCTACAGCATTGTGGGTTTTCTTT
- TRBJ2-2 TRBV5-1 many CASSQQQGFTGELFF TGCGCCAGCAGCCAGCAACAGGGTTTCACCGGGGAGCTGTTTTTT
- TRBJ1-5 TRBV30 - CAWSVAGGGQPQHF TGTGCCTGGAGTGTAGCCGGGGGGGGTCAGCCCCAGCATTTT
- TRBJ1-1 TRBV11-2 few CASSLRGNTEAFF TGTGCCAGCAGCTTACGCGGGAACACTGAAGCTTTCTTT
- TRBJ1-1 TRBV5-6 - CASSLWGLMNTEAFF TGTGCCAGCAGCTTGTGGGGACTAATGAACACTGAAGCTTTCTTT